This TCR beta chain was recovered during a study of beta chain features in type 1 diabetes. This CDR3 is 16 amino acids long. CDR1 and CDR2 (germline): SGHNT, YYREEE (reference sequence). V shed 5 bases and J 3 bases; nucleotides not matched to a gene: 6. In the case of this clone: Its cognate antigen is unknown.

The authors reverse transcribed all of the isolated RNA, so sequencing captured expressed TCRB transcripts. Assay: immunoSEQ multiplex PCR; the TCRdb copy retains only in-frame clones and omits some. The data show 120,000 to 150,000 clones, 40% to 60% seen once. The study, taken as a whole, reports: PCR, the amplification step, might favor shorter templates, equally in patients and controls. Among patients, naive, central memory and Treg TCRB repertoires appeared more similar than among healthy donors. Whether TCRB rearrangement is influenced by HLA type was left unresolved in this analysis.

Purities over 95% were achieved in all sorted populations. The source of this sequence is a man aged 18-30 years in good health. Sequenced sample: Tregs from blood. J is TRBJ2-1 and V is TRBV5-4; the match to TRBD2 covers 12 bases. The DNA for the CDR3 is TGTGCCAGCAGTTTGACTAGCGGGAGCTTCTACAATGAGCAGTTCTTC. This sequence encodes CASSLTSGSFYNEQFF.